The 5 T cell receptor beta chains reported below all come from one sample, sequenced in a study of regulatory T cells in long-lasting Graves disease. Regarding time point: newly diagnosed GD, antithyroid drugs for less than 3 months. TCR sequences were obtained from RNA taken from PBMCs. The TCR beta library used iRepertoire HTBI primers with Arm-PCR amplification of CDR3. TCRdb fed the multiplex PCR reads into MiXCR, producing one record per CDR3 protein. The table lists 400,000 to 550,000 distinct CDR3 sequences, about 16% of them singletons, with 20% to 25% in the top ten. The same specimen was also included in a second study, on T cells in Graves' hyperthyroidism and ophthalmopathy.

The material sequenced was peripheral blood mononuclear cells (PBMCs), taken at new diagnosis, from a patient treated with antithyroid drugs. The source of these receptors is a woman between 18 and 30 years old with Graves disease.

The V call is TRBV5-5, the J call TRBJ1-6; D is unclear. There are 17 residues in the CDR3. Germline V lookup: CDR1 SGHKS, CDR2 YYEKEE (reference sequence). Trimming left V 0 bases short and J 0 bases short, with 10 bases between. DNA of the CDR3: TGTGCCAGCAGCTTGGTTCCGCGGCTCTCCTATAATTCACCCCTCCACTTT. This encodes CASSLVPRLSYNSPLHF.

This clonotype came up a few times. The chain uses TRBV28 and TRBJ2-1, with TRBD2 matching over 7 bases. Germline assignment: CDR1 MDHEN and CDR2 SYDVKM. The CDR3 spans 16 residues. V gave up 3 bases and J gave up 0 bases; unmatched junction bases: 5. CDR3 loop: CASSFIRGSSYNEQFF. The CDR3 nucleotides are TGTGCCAGCAGTTTCATACGCGGGAGCTCCTACAATGAGCAGTTCTTC.

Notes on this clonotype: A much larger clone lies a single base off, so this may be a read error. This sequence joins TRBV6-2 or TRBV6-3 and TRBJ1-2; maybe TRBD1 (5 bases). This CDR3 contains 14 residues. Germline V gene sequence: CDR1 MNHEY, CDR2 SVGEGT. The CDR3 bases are TGTGGCAGCAGTGAATCGGGACGAGACTATGGCTACACCTTC. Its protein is CGSSESGRDYGYTF.

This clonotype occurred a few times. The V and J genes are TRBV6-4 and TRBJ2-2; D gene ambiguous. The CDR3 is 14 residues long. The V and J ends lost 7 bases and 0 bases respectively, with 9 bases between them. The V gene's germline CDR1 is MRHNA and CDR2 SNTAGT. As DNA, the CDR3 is TGTGCCAGCAAAACTGGACCGAACACCGGGGAGCTGTTTTTT. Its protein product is CASKTGPNTGELFF.

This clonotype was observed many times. CDR3 protein: CASLHIADTYNEQFF. The CDR3 DNA reads as TGTGCCAGCCTTCATATAGCGGATACCTACAATGAGCAGTTCTTC. V is TRBV7-2 and J is TRBJ2-1; tentatively, D is TRBD2 (6 bases). The CDR3 loop spans 15 amino acids. With 8 bases removed from V and 2 bases from J, the gap between germline ends came to 16 bases. Germline V gene data show CDR1 as SGHTA and CDR2 as FQGNSA.